One and the same sample provided the 27 T cell receptor beta chains below, sequenced in a study of vaccination and CD4 T cells after COVID-19. Treatment specified: roughly nine-day PBMC culture with coronavirus spike peptide pools or control peptides (ViraFEST assay). These receptors have no identified antigens. At the Johns Hopkins FTIC core, DNA taken from cultured CD4+ T cells was sequenced by way of the Oncomine TCR Beta short-read assay. MiXCR, applied by TCRdb to the PCR reads, yields one record per CDR3 protein. The repertoire holds some 10,000 distinct CDR3 sequences, approximately 29% seen once, with around 16% in the top ten. Sample: CD4+ T cells from blood, cultured in vitro, taken after SARS-CoV-2 vaccination. These receptors all come from a human donor who had recovered from COVID-19.

This clonotype was detected once. The CDR3 reads CASRKNGGVGQPQHF. CDR3 DNA: TGTGCCAGCAGAAAAAATGGGGGGGTTGGTCAGCCCCAGCATTTT. This chain joins TRBV27 and TRBJ1-5; a possible D gene is TRBD1 (5 bases). Trimming took off 6 bases at V and 6 bases at J, with 18 bases between the two ends. Germline V gene lookup returns CDR1 MNHEY and CDR2 SMNVEV (reference sequence). The CDR3 sequence is 15 residues long.

The chain joins TRBV21-1 to TRBJ2-6; the table gives TRBD2 as D, unverified against the DNA. TRBV21-1 is a pseudogene locus. The CDR3 is made up of 21 amino acids. This CDR3 reads CASSPSSIRGPKPSGANVLTF. The CDR3 DNA reads as TGTGCCAGCAGCCCTTCAAGTATTAGGGGCCCCAAACCCTCTGGGGCCAACGTCCTGACTTTC.

V gene TRBV6-2 or TRBV6-3 combines with J gene TRBJ2-6, with D unresolved. V was shortened by 8 bases and J by 2 bases, with 7 bases between the two germline ends. The CDR3 runs 13 residues. Per germline, CDR1 MNHEY and CDR2 SVGEGT. In DNA, the CDR3 is TGTGCCAGCGGCAGGACTGGGGCCAACGTCCTGACTTTC. Amino acid sequence: CASGRTGANVLTF.

This sequence joins TRBV10-3 and TRBJ1-6; D is uncertain. Germline V gene sequence: CDR1 ENHRY, CDR2 SYGVKD. CDR3 size: 14 residues. V was cut by 4 bases and J by 7 bases, with 11 bases left in between. The CDR3 protein is CAISGGIRNSPLHF. The CDR3, as DNA: TGTGCCATCAGTGGGGGAATTAGGAATTCACCCCTCCACTTT.

On this clonotype: A much larger clone differs by one base, so this may be a read error. The chain uses TRBV7-3 and TRBJ2-3, with no clear D. CDR1 and CDR2 (germline): SGHTA, FQGTGA. This CDR3 is 14 amino acids long. The CDR3 here is CPSSLYLETDTQYF. The CDR3 DNA reads as TGTCCCAGCAGCTTATATCTAGAAACAGATACGCAGTATTTT.

This clonotype was picked up a small number of times. The V and J genes are TRBV20-1 and TRBJ1-6; 9 nucleotides agree with TRBD1. Germline-derived CDR1 and CDR2 are DFQATT and SNEGSKA (reference sequence). The CDR3 is 17 amino acids. The V gene end was trimmed by 2 bases and the J gene end by 7 bases; junction bases not matched to a gene: 12. The CDR3 protein is CSARRGRSDRGNSPLHF. CDR3 in DNA: TGCAGTGCTAGAAGGGGCCGGAGCGACAGGGGGAATTCACCCCTCCACTTT.

The chain uses TRBV6-2 or TRBV6-3 and TRBJ2-7; D is ambiguous. The CDR3 is 14 amino acids. Trimming removed 2 bases at V and 3 bases at J, with 11 bases between. Germline-derived CDR1 and CDR2 are MNHEY and SVGEGT. CDR3 nucleotide sequence: TGTGCCAGCAGTTACGTTGGTGAAAGCTACGAGCAGTACTTC. Protein: CASSYVGESYEQYF.

The rearrangement uses TRBV5-1 and TRBJ2-1, with 9 bases lining up with TRBD2. Germline V gene sequence: CDR1 SGHRS, CDR2 YFSETQ. The CDR3 is made up of 16 amino acids. Unmatched junction bases numbered 4, after V lost 0 bases and J lost 3 bases. CDR3 DNA sequence: TGCGCCAGCAGCTTGGCGGCTAGCGGGGACTACAATGAGCAGTTCTTC. This translates into CASSLAASGDYNEQFF.

The chain is built from TRBV7-2 and TRBJ2-3; TRBD2 agrees at 13 bases. This CDR3 spans 17 amino acids. Per the germline V gene, CDR1 is SGHTA and CDR2 is FQGNSA. The trim removed 5 bases at V and 3 bases at J, leaving 8 bases unmatched. CDR3 sequence: CASSLRTSGSGTDTQYF. CDR3 DNA sequence: TGTGCCAGCAGCCTCCGGACTAGCGGGAGTGGAACAGATACGCAGTATTTT. Variable domain in full (rest from reference TRBV7-2 and TRBJ2-3): GAGVSQSPSNKVTEKGKDVELRCDPISGHTALYWYRQSLGQGLEFLIYFQGNSAPDKSGLPSDRFSAERTGGSVSTLTIQRTQQEDSAVYLCASSLRTSGSGTDTQYFGPGTRLTVL.

CDR3: CASSQDWLAETTDTQYF. Here the CDR3 DNA reads TGTGCCAGCAGCCAAGATTGGCTAGCGGAGACCACAGATACGCAGTATTTT. The genes are TRBV4-2 and TRBJ2-3; 7 nucleotides align to TRBD2. V was clipped by 0 bases and J by 2 bases; unmatched bases: 8. This CDR3 region has 17 residues. The germline V gene has CDR1 LGHNA and CDR2 YNFKEQ.

The chain has TRBV7-2 and TRBJ1-2, with 9 bases identical to TRBD1. V lost 5 bases, J lost 7 bases, and 17 bases stayed unmatched. CDR1 is SGHTA and CDR2 is FQGNSA in the germline V gene. The CDR3 totals 17 residues. This CDR3 is CASSLRNPGQGDLGYTF. DNA of the CDR3: TGTGCCAGCAGCCTACGAAACCCGGGACAGGGCGATCTTGGCTACACCTTC.

This clonotype occurred a few times. The chain joins TRBV28 to TRBJ2-3, with D unresolved. CDR1 is MDHEN and CDR2 is SYDVKM in the germline V gene. The CDR3 has 17 residues. Trimming left V 4 bases short and J 2 bases short, with 19 bases between. The CDR3 DNA reads as TGTGCCAGCAGTTCCCCCCTGCGCACGCCTTTCACAGATACGCAGTATTTT. Protein product: CASSSPLRTPFTDTQYF.

The chain is built from TRBV6-2 or TRBV6-3 and TRBJ1-5, with no clear D. The CDR3 runs 15 residues. CDR1 and CDR2 (germline): MNHEY, SVGEGT. V was trimmed by 6 bases and J by 2 bases, leaving 14 bases between them. CDR3 sequence: CASSLNTGGNQPQHF. The CDR3 coding sequence is TGTGCCAGCAGCCTTAACACGGGCGGCAATCAGCCCCAGCATTTT.

The V and J genes are TRBV6-1 and TRBJ1-1, with TRBD1 as a possible D gene (5 bases). V was shortened by 5 bases and J by 11 bases, with 15 bases between the two germline ends. This CDR3 spans 12 amino acids. The V gene's germline CDR1 is MNHNS and CDR2 SASEGT. The CDR3 region is CASSLGGGSAFF. CDR3 bases: TGTGCCAGCAGTCTCGGGGGTGGGAGTGCTTTCTTT.

The V gene is TRBV2, the J gene TRBJ2-3, with 8 bases aligning to TRBD1. The CDR3 has 15 amino acids. Germline trimming cut 4 bases from V and 1 base from J; bases unmatched to any gene: 4. CDR1 and CDR2 (germline): SNHLY, FYNNEI. For the CDR3, the DNA is TGTGCCAGCAGTGTTGGACAGGGAGGCACAGATACGCAGTATTTT. Translated: CASSVGQGGTDTQYF. Drawing the rest from reference TRBV2 and TRBJ2-3, the complete variable domain is EPEVTQTPSHQVTQMGQEVILRCVPISNHLYFYWYRQILGQKVEFLVSFYNNEISEKSEIFDDQFSVERPDGSNFTLKIRSTKLEDSAMYFCASSVGQGGTDTQYFGPGTRLTVL.

This clonotype was seen a handful of times. This chain links TRBV7-2 with TRBJ2-5; D is possibly TRBD1 (6 bases). Trimming left V 6 bases short and J 2 bases short, with 22 bases between. CDR3 size: 17 residues. The germline CDR1 and CDR2 sequences are SGHTA and FQGNSA. Written as DNA, the CDR3 is TGTGCCAGCAGAGACCAGACAGGCTCTCTGAAACAAGAGACCCAGTACTTC. Its translation is CASRDQTGSLKQETQYF.

The genes are TRBV7-2 and TRBJ1-4; 10 bases map to TRBD1. Germline V gene sequence: CDR1 SGHTA, CDR2 FQGNSA. This CDR3 comprises 16 residues. J lost 10 bases, V lost 4 bases, and 12 bases had no gene match. DNA for the CDR3: TGTGCCAGCAGCTCCGGGACAGGGGCCGGGGGGGGAAAACTGTTTTTT. Translated, it gives CASSSGTGAGGGKLFF.

In this sample, this clonotype turned up a few times. V gene TRBV20-1 combines with J gene TRBJ1-2; weak D call: TRBD1 (5 bases). This CDR3 spans 13 amino acids. CDR1 is DFQATT, CDR2 SNEGSKA, per germline (reference sequence). Trimming stripped 5 bases from V and 8 bases from J, with 18 bases between. As DNA, the CDR3 is TGCAGTGCTTCCGTCAGGGTAGGGCAGGGCTACACCTTC. This sequence encodes CSASVRVGQGYTF.

The chain recombines TRBV6-2 or TRBV6-3 with TRBJ2-1, with no clear D. The germline gives CDR1 MNHEY, CDR2 SVGEGT. CDR3 length: 12 residues. The V and J ends lost 5 bases and 10 bases respectively, with 12 bases between them. The DNA for the CDR3 is TGTGCCAGCAGTCAAACTGACATCGAGCAGTTCTTC. The encoded protein is CASSQTDIEQFF.

As DNA, the CDR3 is TGTGCCAGCAGTTTTATGGGGAATGGGGGCAATCAGCCCCAGCATTTT. Translating it yields CASSFMGNGGNQPQHF. The chain carries TRBV28 and TRBJ1-5; D unclear. Trimming shortened V by 3 bases and J by 2 bases, and 14 bases separated the two germline ends. Germline V CDR1 and CDR2: MDHEN, SYDVKM. CDR3 length equals 16 residues.

This clonotype was counted only a few times. Written as DNA, the CDR3 is TGCGCCAGCAGCCAAGTCGCTAGCGGGATTACTCATACGCAGTATTTT. Encoded protein: CASSQVASGITHTQYF. J is TRBJ2-3 and V is TRBV4-3; 9 bases fit TRBD2. The CDR3 runs to 16 residues. V lost 1 base, J lost 7 bases, and 9 bases stayed unmatched. Germline assignment: CDR1 LGHNA and CDR2 YSLEER.

This clonotype was recorded a few times. The CDR3 protein is CASQGGVRYNEQFF. DNA for the CDR3: TGTGCCAGCCAGGGGGGGGTAAGGTACAATGAGCAGTTCTTC. The J gene is TRBJ2-1, the V gene TRBV2; either TRBD1 or TRBD2 may fit D (7 bases each). From germline, CDR1 is SNHLY and CDR2 FYNNEI. CDR3 length: 14 residues. The V end was cut by 8 bases, the J end by 4 bases, with 15 bases between. The full variable domain, its missing parts supplied by reference TRBV2 and TRBJ2-1, is EPEVTQTPSHQVTQMGQEVILRCVPISNHLYFYWYRQILGQKVEFLVSFYNNEISEKSEIFDDQFSVERPDGSNFTLKIRSTKLEDSAMYFCASQGGVRYNEQFFGPGTRLTVL.

The CDR3 protein is CASSFGGRRNEQFF. The CDR3, as DNA: TGTGCCAGCAGTTTCGGCGGGAGACGCAATGAGCAGTTCTTC. The gene calls are TRBV6-2 or TRBV6-3 and TRBJ2-1; 7 nucleotides line up with TRBD2. There are 14 residues in the CDR3. The germline CDR1 and CDR2 sequences are MNHEY and SVGEGT. Germline trimming cut 4 bases from V and 6 bases from J; bases unmatched to any gene: 6.

The chain recombines TRBV19 with TRBJ1-2, with 9 bases lining up with TRBD1. Germline CDR1 and CDR2: LNHDA and SQIVND (reference sequence). This CDR3 is 13 amino acids long. V dropped 6 bases and J dropped 8; count of bases not matched to a gene: 7. This CDR3 reads CASSLRDRAGYTF. In DNA, the CDR3 is TGTGCCAGTAGCCTCCGGGACAGGGCGGGCTACACCTTC.

The CDR3 loop is CASRQLGTGGETLYGYTF. CDR3 coding DNA: TGTGCCAGCAGGCAGCTAGGGACAGGGGGCGAAACTCTCTATGGCTACACCTTC. The chain joins TRBV27 to TRBJ1-2, with 12 bases that match TRBD1. Germline trimming cut 6 bases from V and 4 bases from J; bases unmatched to any gene: 15. Looked up from germline, CDR1 is MNHEY and CDR2 is SMNVEV (reference sequence). This CDR3 has 18 amino acids.

The rearrangement uses TRBV6-4 and TRBJ1-1; D possibly corresponds to TRBD1 (5 bases). The germline V and J ends were trimmed by 2 bases and 9 bases, with 13 bases remaining between them. This CDR3 has 13 residues. Germline V gene lookup returns CDR1 MRHNA and CDR2 SNTAGT. In nucleotides, the CDR3 is TGTGCCAGCAGTGACCTTGGCACGGGGCAAGCTTTCTTT. Translating gives CASSDLGTGQAFF.

This clonotype came up a few times. This chain uses TRBV19 with TRBJ1-1; TRBD1 might be the D (6 bases). Trimming cost V 2 bases and J 6 bases, with 13 bases left between them. Per the germline V gene, CDR1 is LNHDA and CDR2 is SQIVND (reference sequence). The CDR3 extends over 14 amino acids. CDR3 amino acids: CASSIPGAGAEAFF. CDR3 DNA sequence: TGTGCCAGTAGTATACCGGGGGCTGGGGCTGAAGCTTTCTTT.